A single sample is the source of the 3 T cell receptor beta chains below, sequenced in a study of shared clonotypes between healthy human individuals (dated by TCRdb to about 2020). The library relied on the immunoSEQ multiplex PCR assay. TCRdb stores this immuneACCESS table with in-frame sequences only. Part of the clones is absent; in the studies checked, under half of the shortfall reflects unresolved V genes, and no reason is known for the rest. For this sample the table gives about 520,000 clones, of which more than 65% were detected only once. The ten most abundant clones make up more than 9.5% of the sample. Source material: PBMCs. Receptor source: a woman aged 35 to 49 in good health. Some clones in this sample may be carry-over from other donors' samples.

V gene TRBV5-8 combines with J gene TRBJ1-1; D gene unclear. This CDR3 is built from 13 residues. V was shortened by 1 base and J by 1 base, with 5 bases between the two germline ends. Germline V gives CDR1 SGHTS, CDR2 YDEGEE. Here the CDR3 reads CASSLNKNTEAFF. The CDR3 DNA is TGTGCCAGCAGCTTGAACAAGAACACTGAAGCTTTCTTT.

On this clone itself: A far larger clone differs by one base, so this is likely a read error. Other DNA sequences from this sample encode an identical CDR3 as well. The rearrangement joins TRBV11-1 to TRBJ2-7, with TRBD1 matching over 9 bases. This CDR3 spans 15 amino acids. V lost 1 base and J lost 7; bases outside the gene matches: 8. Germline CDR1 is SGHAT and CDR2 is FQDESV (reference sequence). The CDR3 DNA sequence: TGTGCCAGCAGCTTAGGTCTCGGGACAGGGAATGAGCAGTACTTC. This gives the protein CASSLGLGTGNEQYF.

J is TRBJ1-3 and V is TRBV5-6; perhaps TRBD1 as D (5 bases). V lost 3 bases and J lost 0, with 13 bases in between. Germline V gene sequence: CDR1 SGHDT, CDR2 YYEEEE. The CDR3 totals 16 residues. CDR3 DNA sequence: TGTGCCAGCAGCTCTCAATCAGGGTACTCTGGAAACACCATATATTTT. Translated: CASSSQSGYSGNTIYF.